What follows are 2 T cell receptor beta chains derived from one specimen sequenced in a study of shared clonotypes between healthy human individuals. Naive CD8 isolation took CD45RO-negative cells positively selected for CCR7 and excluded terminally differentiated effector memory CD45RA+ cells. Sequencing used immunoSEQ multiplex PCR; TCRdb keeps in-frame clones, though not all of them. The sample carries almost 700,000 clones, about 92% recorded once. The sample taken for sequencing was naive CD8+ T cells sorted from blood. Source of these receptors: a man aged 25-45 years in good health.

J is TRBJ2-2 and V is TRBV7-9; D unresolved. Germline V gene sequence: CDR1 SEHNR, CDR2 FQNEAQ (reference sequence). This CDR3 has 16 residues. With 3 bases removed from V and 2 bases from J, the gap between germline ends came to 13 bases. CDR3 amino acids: CASSLWADFNTGELFF. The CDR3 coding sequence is TGTGCCAGCAGCTTGTGGGCAGACTTTAACACCGGGGAGCTGTTTTTT. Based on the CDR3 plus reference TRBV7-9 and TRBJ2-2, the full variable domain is DTGVSQNPRHKITKRGQNVTFRCDPISEHNRLYWYRQTLGQGPEFLTYFQNEAQLEKSRLLSDRFSAERPKGSFSTLEIQRTEQGDSAMYLCASSLWADFNTGELFFGEGSRLTVL.

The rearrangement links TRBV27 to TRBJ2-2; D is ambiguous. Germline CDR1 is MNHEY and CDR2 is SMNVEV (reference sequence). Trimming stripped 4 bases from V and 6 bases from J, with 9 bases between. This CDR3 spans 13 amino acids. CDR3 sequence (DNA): TGTGCCAGCAGTTCCCAGGTCGCCGGGGAGCTGTTTTTT. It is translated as CASSSQVAGELFF.